The following is a TCR beta chain sequence with its context. The data were taken from a study of cytomegalovirus exposure and HLA in healthy donors. V was clipped by 0 bases and J by 4 bases, with 15 bases between them. The germline V gene encodes CDR1 MNHEY and CDR2 SVGAGI. The CDR3 sequence is 16 residues long. The study ran its PCR with 60 Vbeta and 13 Jbeta primers. Generated by immunoSEQ multiplex PCR, the TCRdb table keeps only in-frame clones and is missing some. The sample includes 150,000 to 200,000 clones, 81% of them seen just once. Sample: PBMCs. The V call is TRBV6-5, the J call TRBJ2-5, with D perhaps TRBD2 (6 bases). This TCR was recovered from a man younger than 30 in good health and CMV-seronegative. CDR3 nucleotides: TGTGCCAGCAGTTACTCGTCCGGGAGTAAAGGAGAGACCCAGTACTTC. It encodes CASSYSSGSKGETQYF.